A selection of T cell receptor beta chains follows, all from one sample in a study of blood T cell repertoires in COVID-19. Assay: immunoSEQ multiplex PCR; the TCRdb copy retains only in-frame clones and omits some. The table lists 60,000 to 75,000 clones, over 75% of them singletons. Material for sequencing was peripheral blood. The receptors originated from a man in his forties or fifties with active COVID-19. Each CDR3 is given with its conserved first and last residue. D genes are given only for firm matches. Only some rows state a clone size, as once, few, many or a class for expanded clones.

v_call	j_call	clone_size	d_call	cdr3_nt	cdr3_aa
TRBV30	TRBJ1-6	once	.	TGTGCCTGGAGTGTCGGGCAGGGAAATTCACCCCTCCACTTT	CAWSVGQGNSPLHF
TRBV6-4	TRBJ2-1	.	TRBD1	TGTGCCAGCAGCTCCGGGACAGGGGGCAATGAGCAGTTCTTC	CASSSGTGGNEQFF
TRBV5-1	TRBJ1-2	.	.	TGCGCCAGCAGCTCAGCAAGGGGAAGCTACACCTTC	CASSSARGSYTF
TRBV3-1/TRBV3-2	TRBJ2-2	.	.	TGTGCCAGCAGCCAAGGGGCCATAAGGGGAAAAACCGGGGAGCTGTTTTTT	CASSQGAIRGKTGELFF
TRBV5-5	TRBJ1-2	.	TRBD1	TGTGCCAGCAGCTTGACAGGGGAAGGGAACTATGGCTACACCTTC	CASSLTGEGNYGYTF
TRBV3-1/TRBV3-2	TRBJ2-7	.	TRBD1	TGTGCCAGCAGCCAGGGGACAGGGGCCTACGAGCAGTACTTC	CASSQGTGAYEQYF
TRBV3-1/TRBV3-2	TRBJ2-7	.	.	TGTGCCAGCAGCCCGGCCCCAGGGACAAACTACGAGCAGTACTTC	CASSPAPGTNYEQYF
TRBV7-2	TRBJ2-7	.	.	TGTGCCAGCAGCTTAGACGCGAGCGGGCAGTACTTC	CASSLDASGQYF
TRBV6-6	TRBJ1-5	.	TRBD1	TGTGCCAGCAGTTACCGGCAGGGGGGCAATCAGCCCCAGCATTTT	CASSYRQGGNQPQHF
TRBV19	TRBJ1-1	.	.	TGTGCCAGTAGTATGATCGGCAGGGCTGAAGCTTTCTTT	CASSMIGRAEAFF
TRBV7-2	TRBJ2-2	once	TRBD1	TGTGCCAGCGCACAGGGGCTACGGACCGGGGAGCTGTTTTTT	CASAQGLRTGELFF
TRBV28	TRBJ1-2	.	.	TGTGCCAGCAGGGACGGGGGGGACTATGGCTACACCTTC	CASRDGGDYGYTF
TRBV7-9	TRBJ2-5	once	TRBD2	TGTGCCAGCAGCTTAGCCGCGGGGGGAGAGACCCAGTACTTC	CASSLAAGGETQYF
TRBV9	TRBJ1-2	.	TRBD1	TGTGCCAGCAGCGTAAGGACAGGGGGCGGCTACACCTTC	CASSVRTGGGYTF
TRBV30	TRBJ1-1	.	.	TGTGCCTGGAGTGGTTCGTATCACGGCACTGAAGCTTTCTTT	CAWSGSYHGTEAFF
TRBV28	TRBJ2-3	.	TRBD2	TGTGCCAGCAGTACCCAATTAGCGGGGGCCACAGATACGCAGTATTTT	CASSTQLAGATDTQYF
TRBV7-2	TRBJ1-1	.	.	TGTGCCAGCAGCTTAGCCGAGGTACTGAACACTGAAGCTTTCTTT	CASSLAEVLNTEAFF
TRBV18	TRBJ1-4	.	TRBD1	TGTGCCAGCTCCTCGACGGACAGGGAAAAACTGTTTTTT	CASSSTDREKLFF
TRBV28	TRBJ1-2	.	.	TGTGCCAGCAGTTTGCCAATCGGGGGGGGGCGACCTACCAACTATGGCTACACCTTC	CASSLPIGGGRPTNYGYTF
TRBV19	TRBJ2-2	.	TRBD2	TGTGCCAGTAGTATGGGGACTACGAACACCGGGGAGCTGTTTTTT	CASSMGTTNTGELFF
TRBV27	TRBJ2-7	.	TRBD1	TGTGCCAGCAGTTCCCTACCCCATGACAGGGGAAACGAGCAGTACTTC	CASSSLPHDRGNEQYF
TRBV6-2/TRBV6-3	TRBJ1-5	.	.	TGTGCCAGCAGTTACCCGGGACATAGCAATCAGCCCCAGCATTTT	CASSYPGHSNQPQHF
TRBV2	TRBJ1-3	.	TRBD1	TGTGCCAGTCGAGTCACAGGGGGCTCAAGGCTGAGAGGAAACACCATATATTTT	CASRVTGGSRLRGNTIYF
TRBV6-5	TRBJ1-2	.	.	TGTGCCAGCCGGACAGTCTACTATGGCTACACCTTC	CASRTVYYGYTF
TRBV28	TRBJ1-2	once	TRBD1	TGTGCCAGCAGGACTACAGGGGAGAACTATGGCTACACCTTC	CASRTTGENYGYTF
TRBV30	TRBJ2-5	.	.	TGTGCCTGGAGTGTACTGGGCCTATCAGAAGAGACCCAGTACTTC	CAWSVLGLSEETQYF
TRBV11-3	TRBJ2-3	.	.	TGTGCCAGCAGCCGGGGCCGGGGGGCCGTACGTGATACGCAGTATTTT	CASSRGRGAVRDTQYF
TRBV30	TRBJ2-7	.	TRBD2	TGTGCCTGGAGAAGGACTAGCGGCTACGAGCAGTACTTC	CAWRRTSGYEQYF
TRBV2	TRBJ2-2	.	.	TGTGCCAGCAGCCTTCAGGGGGGGAACACCGGGGAGCTGTTTTTT	CASSLQGGNTGELFF
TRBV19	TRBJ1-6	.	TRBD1	TGTGCCAGTAGGGGGACAGTCTCCTATAATTCACCCCTCCACTTT	CASRGTVSYNSPLHF
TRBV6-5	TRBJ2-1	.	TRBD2	TGTGCCAGCACCTATACGGGGGGGGCTGTCGAGCAGTTCTTC	CASTYTGGAVEQFF
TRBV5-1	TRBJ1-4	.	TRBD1	TGCGCCAGCAGCCCGACAGGGGTCGCAACTAATGAAAAACTGTTTTTT	CASSPTGVATNEKLFF
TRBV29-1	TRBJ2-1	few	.	TGCAGCACACCAGTCAACAATGAGCAGTTCTTC	CSTPVNNEQFF
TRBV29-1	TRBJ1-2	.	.	TGCAGCGTTGAAGGTAGTCGGAACTATGGCTACACCTTC	CSVEGSRNYGYTF
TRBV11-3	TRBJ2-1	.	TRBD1	TGTGCCAGCAGCTTATCGGGGACAGAGAACAACAATGAGCAGTTCTTC	CASSLSGTENNNEQFF
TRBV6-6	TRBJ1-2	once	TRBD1	TGTGCCAGCAGTTACTCGGGGACAGGCAATGGCTACACCTTC	CASSYSGTGNGYTF
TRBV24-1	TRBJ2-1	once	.	TGTGCCACCAGTGAGGAGGGGCCAGTTGAGCAGTTCTTC	CATSEEGPVEQFF
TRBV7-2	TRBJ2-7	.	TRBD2	TGTGCCAGCAGCTTAGAGCGGGGGAGGTACGAGCAGTACTTC	CASSLERGRYEQYF
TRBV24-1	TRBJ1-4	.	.	TGTGCCACCAGTGATGCCCGGGACTCAGGCGATGAAAAACTGTTTTTT	CATSDARDSGDEKLFF
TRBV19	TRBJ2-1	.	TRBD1	TGTGCCAGTAGTACCCTTGGGACAGGGAACAATGAGCAGTTCTTC	CASSTLGTGNNEQFF
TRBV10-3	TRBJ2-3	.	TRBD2	TGTGCCGCCAGAGCGGGGCTTAGCACAGATACGCAGTATTTT	CAARAGLSTDTQYF
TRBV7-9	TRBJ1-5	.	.	TGTGCCAGCAGCTTTCAGGCGACGAATCAGCCCCAGCATTTT	CASSFQATNQPQHF